Following are 27 T cell receptor beta chains from one sample sequenced in a study of molecular identifiers for immune sequencing clone quantification. A single record per CDR3 protein comes from TCRdb applying MiXCR to the PCR reads. Here the sample spans about 67,000 distinct CDR3 sequences, about 17% being singletons. Sample: naive CD8+ T cells from blood, with Jurkat cell RNA spiked in. Subset noted: FACS-sorted CD8+CD4-CCR7+CD45RA+ naive T cells. Every receptor here comes from a human donor in good health. Some libraries in this study had Jurkat cell RNA spiked in.

This clonotype has a count of ten or more. The chain employs TRBV4-1 and TRBJ1-5; perhaps TRBD1 as D (5 bases). The ends were cut back, 1 base at V and 4 bases at J, with 11 bases in the middle. The V gene's germline CDR1 is MGHRA and CDR2 YSYEKL. CDR3 size: 15 residues. As DNA, the CDR3 is TGCGCCAGCAGCCAAGTTCCGACAGAGAATCAGCCCCAGCATTTT. The encoded protein is CASSQVPTENQPQHF.

Only a few counts were recorded for this clonotype. The chain combines TRBV20-1 with TRBJ2-3, with D maybe TRBD1 (6 bases). V lost 5 bases, J lost 0 bases, and 27 bases lay in between. The CDR3 contains 19 residues. Germline loops: CDR1 DFQATT, CDR2 SNEGSKA (reference sequence). CDR3 residues: CSASPIYRGGTASTDTQYF. CDR3 bases: TGCAGTGCTTCCCCAATCTACCGAGGGGGAACGGCTAGCACAGATACGCAGTATTTT.

V usage is TRBV27 and J usage is TRBJ2-5; no clear D gene. V lost 2 bases and J 1 base, leaving 8 bases between the germline ends. This CDR3 region has 14 residues. Germline V lookup: CDR1 MNHEY, CDR2 SMNVEV (reference sequence). This CDR3 is CASSLLGSQETQYF. As DNA, the CDR3 is TGTGCCAGCAGTTTACTGGGCAGCCAAGAGACCCAGTACTTC.

Of note for this clonotype: This may be a read error, as it is one base from a much larger clone. Likely a read error: the CDR3 ends without its conserved phenylalanine or tryptophan. This chain uses TRBV13 with TRBJ2-7, with 7 nucleotides matching TRBD2. Germline CDR1 and CDR2: PRHDT and FYEKMQ (reference sequence). The CDR3 length is 13 residues. V shed 5 bases, J shed 1 base, and the junction held 2 bases outside the gene matches. CDR3 in amino acids: CASSPAGSYEQYL. In DNA, the CDR3 is TGTGCCAGCAGCCCAGCGGGATCCTACGAGCAGTACCTC.

There are many counts of this clonotype. The chain has TRBV24-1 and TRBJ2-2; 11 bases agree with TRBD1. V lost 2 bases to trimming and J lost 6 bases; unmatched junction nucleotides: 10. This CDR3 spans 18 amino acids. Germline CDR1 KGHDR, CDR2 SFDVKD. The CDR3 sequence is CATSDYLGQGVNAGELFF. CDR3 in DNA: TGTGCCACCAGTGATTACCTGGGACAGGGGGTAAATGCCGGGGAGCTGTTTTTT.

Points on this clonotype: This may arise from a read error, as a much more abundant clone is one base away. The gene calls are TRBV24-1 and TRBJ2-5, with D possibly being TRBD2 (6 bases). The V gene lost 3 bases and the J gene lost 3 bases, with 10 bases spanning the gap. Germline V gene sequence: CDR1 KGHDR, CDR2 SFDVKD. The CDR3 is made up of 14 amino acids. CDR3 DNA sequence: TGTGCCACCAGTGATGGGGAGGTTAAAGAGACCCAGTACTTC. Its protein product is CATSDGEVKETQYF.

The table lists this clonotype with a few counts. The chain links TRBV7-9 to TRBJ2-1; D call uncertain. V gave up 5 bases and J gave up 8 bases, with 7 bases separating them. Germline V CDR1 and CDR2: SEHNR, FQNEAQ (reference sequence). This CDR3 comprises 11 residues. The DNA of the CDR3 is TGTGCCAGCAGCCCGATGGATGAGCAGTTCTTC. Protein: CASSPMDEQFF.

This clonotype was seen many times. The rearrangement joins TRBV27 to TRBJ2-4; D remains ambiguous. Germline values: CDR1 MNHEY, CDR2 SMNVEV (reference sequence). There are 14 residues in the CDR3. V was cut by 4 bases and J by 5 bases, with 12 bases left in between. DNA of the CDR3: TGTGCCAGCAGTTATTCGCCGAATCAAAACATTCAGTACTTC. Its translation is CASSYSPNQNIQYF.

This clonotype has a handful of counts. The V call is TRBV11-3, the J call TRBJ2-3; 11 bases are a match to TRBD2. Per germline, CDR1 SGHNT and CDR2 YENEEA. V shed 1 base, J shed 5 bases, and the junction held 8 bases outside the gene matches. The CDR3 runs to 17 residues. CDR3 sequence (DNA): TGTGCCAGCAGCTTAGCCTCCGGGACTAGCGGCTTAGATACGCAGTATTTT. Its translation: CASSLASGTSGLDTQYF.

The chain is built from TRBV20-1 and TRBJ2-4; unclear D gene. CDR3 length: 13 amino acids. V shed 6 bases and J shed 7 bases, with 16 bases lying between them. Germline V lookup: CDR1 DFQATT, CDR2 SNEGSKA (reference sequence). The CDR3 bases are TGCAGTGCCCACTGGGGAACGAGGAACATTCAGTACTTC. Its protein is CSAHWGTRNIQYF.

This clonotype was seen many times. This chain links TRBV2 with TRBJ2-7; 8 nucleotides match TRBD1. CDR1 is SNHLY and CDR2 is FYNNEI in the germline V gene. CDR3 length: 14 residues. The V and J ends lost 3 bases and 6 bases, in that order; junction bases with no gene match: 7. DNA for the CDR3: TGTGCCAGCAGTGATACAGGGGGAAGGAGCGAGCAGTACTTC. Amino acid sequence: CASSDTGGRSEQYF.

This clonotype has ten or more counts. This sequence joins TRBV19 and TRBJ2-1; D might be TRBD2 (6 bases). The V gene lost 5 bases and the J gene lost 1 base, with 24 bases spanning the gap. The CDR3 length is 19 residues. Looked up from germline, CDR1 is LNHDA and CDR2 is SQIVND (reference sequence). This CDR3 reads CASSGGTLLAPLSYNEQFF. In DNA form, the CDR3 reads TGTGCCAGTAGTGGGGGGACGTTACTAGCCCCGTTATCCTACAATGAGCAGTTCTTC.

This clonotype was counted a few times. A clone one base away is much larger, so this may be a read error. V and J are TRBV5-6 and TRBJ2-6, with a weak D call TRBD1 (5 bases). Germline CDR1 and CDR2: SGHDT and YYEEEE. The CDR3 covers 18 residues. Written as DNA, the CDR3 is TGTGCCAGCAGCTTGGCAGTTAGTTTGAACTCTGGGGCCAACGTCCCGACTTTC. Its protein is CASSLAVSLNSGANVPTF.

This clonotype came up many times. The chain has TRBV4-3 and TRBJ2-3, with D tentatively TRBD2 (6 bases). The germline CDR1 and CDR2 sequences are LGHNA and YSLEER. This CDR3 comprises 16 residues. Trimming shortened V by 0 bases and J by 2 bases, and 12 bases separated the two germline ends. CDR3 bases: TGCGCCAGCAGCCAAGATCGGAGGGCCCTCACAGATACGCAGTATTTT. Its translation: CASSQDRRALTDTQYF.

This clonotype was observed a few times. Possible read error: a much larger clone is one base away. This chain connects TRBV20-1 to TRBJ1-5, with TRBD1 as a possible D gene (5 bases). This CDR3 contains 14 residues. CDR1 is DFQATT, CDR2 SNEGSKA, per germline (reference sequence). The CDR3 nucleotides read TGCAGTGCTCTCAACTACCAGGGAAATCAGCTCCAGCATTTT. Translating it yields CSALNYQGNQLQHF.

As regards this clonotype: Given a much more abundant clone one base away, this may be a read error. J is TRBJ2-3 and V is TRBV20-1, with D possibly being TRBD2 (6 bases). There are 16 residues in the CDR3. CDR1 is DFQATT, CDR2 SNEGSKA, per germline (reference sequence). V lost 0 bases to trimming and J lost 2 bases, with 15 bases between them. CDR3 amino acids: CSARDQEDYFTDTQYF. CDR3 DNA: TGCAGTGCTAGAGATCAGGAGGACTACTTCACAGATACGCAGTATTTT.

The V gene is TRBV4-1, the J gene TRBJ2-2; D assignment may be TRBD1 or TRBD2 (5 bases each). The CDR3 runs to 17 residues. The V gene lost 4 bases and the J gene lost 1 base, with 16 bases spanning the gap. Germline V gene lookup returns CDR1 MGHRA and CDR2 YSYEKL. CDR3 amino acids: CASSRQPGPVNTGELFF. CDR3 sequence (DNA): TGCGCCAGCAGCCGACAACCGGGACCGGTGAACACCGGGGAGCTGTTTTTT.

The rearrangement links TRBV20-1 to TRBJ2-7; 12 bases are a match to TRBD2. Per the germline V gene, CDR1 is DFQATT and CDR2 is SNEGSKA (reference sequence). This CDR3 region has 14 residues. Trimming took 3 bases from V and 7 from J; bases not matched to a gene: 7. The CDR3 DNA sequence: TGCAGTGCTAGCATACTAGCGGGAGGATGGGAGCAGTACTTC. Translating it yields CSASILAGGWEQYF.

This clonotype was detected many times. The chain links TRBV7-9 to TRBJ2-6; 8 nucleotides line up with TRBD1. From germline, CDR1 is SEHNR and CDR2 FQNEAQ (reference sequence). This CDR3 comprises 21 residues. J lost 1 base, V lost 1 base, and 15 bases had no gene match. CDR3 sequence reads: CASSLVGVPGTGGSGANVLTF. The CDR3 region has the DNA TGTGCCAGCAGCTTAGTAGGAGTCCCGGGAACAGGGGGTTCTGGGGCCAACGTCCTGACTTTC.

On this clonotype: Just one base apart from a much larger clone, this may be a read error. The CDR3 end shows no conserved phenylalanine or tryptophan, and so a read error is likely. The chain combines TRBV12-3 or TRBV12-4 with TRBJ1-1; a weak D match, TRBD1 (6 bases). Trimming cost V 2 bases and J 0 bases, with 13 bases left between them. CDR3 length: 16 amino acids. The CDR3 DNA sequence: TGTGCCAGCAGTTTACCTCCGGGACATATGAACACTGAAGCTTTCCTT. This codes for CASSLPPGHMNTEAFL.

A remark on this clonotype: A much larger clone lies a single base off, so this may be a read error. The chain has TRBV20-1 and TRBJ2-7, with D possibly called TRBD1 or TRBD2 (5 bases each). CDR1 and CDR2 (germline): DFQATT, SNEGSKA (reference sequence). CDR3 length: 11 amino acids. The CDR3 here is CSASWDGELYF. The CDR3 coding sequence is TGCAGTGCTAGTTGGGACGGCGAGCTGTACTTC.

This clonotype has at least ten counts. The chain carries TRBV7-9 and TRBJ1-1; D is ambiguous. Germline values: CDR1 SEHNR, CDR2 FQNEAQ (reference sequence). CDR3 length: 16 amino acids. The germline V and J ends were trimmed by 6 bases and 0 bases, with 17 bases remaining between them. Written as DNA, the CDR3 is TGTGCCAGCAGTAACCGGGGTGGGCCATTGAACACTGAAGCTTTCTTT. Translation: CASSNRGGPLNTEAFF.

This clonotype was picked up many times. This chain connects TRBV29-1 to TRBJ1-2, with a possible D match to TRBD1 (5 bases). This CDR3 is built from 15 residues. Deletions cut 1 base from V and 0 bases from J, with 12 bases between. Germline V gene data show CDR1 as SQVTM and CDR2 as ANQGSEA. This CDR3 reads CSVEVNGGTNYGYTF. CDR3 coding DNA: TGCAGCGTTGAAGTGAATGGGGGAACTAACTATGGCTACACCTTC.

In this sample, this clonotype turned up a few times. This may arise from a read error, as a much more abundant clone is one base away. DNA of the CDR3: TGCGCCAGCAGTCAATCGTTAACAGGCCAACCCTACGAGCAGTGCTTC. Its protein product is CASSQSLTGQPYEQCF. This rearrangement joins TRBV23-1 to TRBJ2-7; D is possibly TRBD1 (5 bases). TRBV23-1 is reported as an ORF; its role is uncertain. There are 16 residues in the CDR3.

Remarks on this clonotype: A much larger clone differs by one base, so this may be a read error. The chain employs TRBV29-1 and TRBJ2-2, with D maybe TRBD2 (6 bases). Germline-derived CDR1 and CDR2 are SQVTM and ANQGSEA. The CDR3 runs to 14 residues. CDR3 sequence: CSVGEGTNTGGLFF. The CDR3 DNA reads TGCAGCGTTGGCGAGGGCACGAACACCGGGGGGCTGTTTTTT.

This CDR3 is CASSLLLAGGSYEQYF. The CDR3 bases are TGTGCCAGCAGTTTATTACTAGCGGGGGGTTCCTACGAGCAGTACTTC. The rearrangement uses TRBV27 and TRBJ2-7, with 12 bases lining up with TRBD2. The germline V gene encodes CDR1 MNHEY and CDR2 SMNVEV (reference sequence). V shed 1 base and J 1 base; nucleotides not matched to a gene: 2. CDR3 length: 16 residues.

This clonotype appeared many times. The gene calls are TRBV24-1 and TRBJ2-3, with unresolved D. Looked up from germline, CDR1 is KGHDR and CDR2 is SFDVKD. Trimming stripped 4 bases from V and 4 bases from J, with 17 bases between. The CDR3 consists of 16 residues. CDR3 DNA: TGTGCCACCAGTGACACAATAAGGGCAGATTCAGATACGCAGTATTTT. Translation: CATSDTIRADSDTQYF.